This TCR beta chain was sequenced for a study of cytomegalovirus exposure and HLA in healthy donors. Germline V gives CDR1 SGDLS, CDR2 YYNGEE. V was shortened by 3 bases and J by 1 base, with 7 bases between the two germline ends. The CDR3 spans 13 residues. In the PCR, 60 Vbeta and 13 Jbeta primers were used. TCRdb keeps only in-frame clones here, not all; method: immunoSEQ multiplex PCR. In the table there are over 200,000 clones, 85% to 90% of which are singletons. The specimen was PBMCs. The chain combines TRBV9 with TRBJ1-1; possible D gene TRBD1, 6 bases. The receptor's source is a woman aged 18-29 years in good health and CMV-seronegative. Here the CDR3 reads CASSGGQNTEAFF. The CDR3 bases are TGTGCCAGCAGCGGGGGACAGAACACTGAAGCTTTCTTT.